The 22 T cell receptor beta chains given below trace back to one sample, sequenced in a study of cytomegalovirus exposure and HLA in healthy donors. PCR employed 60 Vbeta and 13 Jbeta primers. TCRdb's table, derived via immunoSEQ multiplex PCR, lists solely in-frame clones and lacks some. The sample yields some 130,000 clones, 65% to 80% seen once. Material for sequencing was PBMCs. All receptors derive from a man aged 35 to 55 in good health and CMV-seronegative.

This clone came up a few times. The gene calls are TRBV5-4 and TRBJ2-3, with TRBD2 as a possible D gene (6 bases). Trimming stripped 5 bases from V and 2 bases from J, with 15 bases between. Germline CDR1 is SGHNT and CDR2 is YYREEE (reference sequence). The CDR3 is made up of 15 amino acids. DNA of the CDR3: TGTGCCAGCAGTCCTAGCGAACCCAACACAGATACGCAGTATTTT. Translation: CASSPSEPNTDTQYF. Based on the CDR3 plus reference TRBV5-4 and TRBJ2-3, the full variable domain is ETGVTQSPTHLIKTRGQQVTLRCSSQSGHNTVSWYQQALGQGPQFIFQYYREEENGRGNFPPRFSGLQFPNYSSELNVNALELDDSALYLCASSPSEPNTDTQYFGPGTRLTVL.

The V call is TRBV28, the J call TRBJ2-7; TRBD1 agrees at 11 bases. This CDR3 comprises 14 residues. CDR1 MDHEN and CDR2 SYDVKM come from the germline V gene. The V segment lost 6 bases and the J segment 3 bases; nucleotides outside the gene matches: 4. The CDR3 here is CASRAGQGVYEQYF. In DNA form, the CDR3 reads TGTGCCAGCAGGGCGGGACAGGGGGTCTACGAGCAGTACTTC.

V usage is TRBV28 and J usage is TRBJ2-3, with 7 bases that match TRBD2. J lost 4 bases, V lost 2 bases, and 9 bases had no gene match. The germline V gene has CDR1 MDHEN and CDR2 SYDVKM. CDR3 size: 16 residues. The CDR3 coding sequence is TGTGCCAGCAGTTTAGTGTCGGGAAGCGGGGCAGATACGCAGTATTTT. Translated: CASSLVSGSGADTQYF.

The rearrangement joins TRBV5-1 to TRBJ2-1; no firm D call. V was cut by 3 bases and J by 7 bases, with 8 bases left in between. The CDR3 totals 12 residues. Germline-derived CDR1 and CDR2 are SGHRS and YFSETQ. This chain's CDR3 is CASSSASNEQFF. CDR3 nucleotide sequence: TGCGCCAGCAGCTCTGCTAGTAATGAGCAGTTCTTC.

This clone has more than one count but fewer than ten. The chain recombines TRBV6-1 with TRBJ1-2; 8 positions agree with TRBD1. The trim removed 6 bases at V and 7 bases at J, leaving 7 bases unmatched. The CDR3 is 13 amino acids. Germline V gene sequence: CDR1 MNHNS, CDR2 SASEGT. CDR3 loop: CASRTTGEGGYTF. The CDR3 DNA follows: TGTGCCAGCAGGACGACAGGGGAGGGTGGCTACACCTTC.

V usage is TRBV7-3 and J usage is TRBJ1-1, with D possibly matching TRBD1 (5 bases). From germline, CDR1 is SGHTA and CDR2 FQGTGA. The CDR3 length is 15 residues. The germline V and J ends were trimmed by 3 bases and 2 bases, with 13 bases remaining between them. The CDR3 DNA sequence: TGTGCCAGCAGCTTTTTGAGACAGCTTAACACTGAAGCTTTCTTT. It encodes CASSFLRQLNTEAFF.

The chain uses TRBV7-9 and TRBJ2-5; D perhaps matches TRBD1 (5 bases). This CDR3 contains 16 residues. The V gene lost 0 bases and the J gene lost 2 bases, with 13 bases spanning the gap. Germline CDR1 reads SEHNR; CDR2 reads FQNEAQ (reference sequence). DNA of the CDR3: TGTGCCAGCAGCTTAGCGCTGGGCAGGACACAAGAGACCCAGTACTTC. Amino acid sequence: CASSLALGRTQETQYF.

This sequence joins TRBV10-3 and TRBJ1-1; perhaps TRBD1 as D (6 bases). The V gene's germline CDR1 is ENHRY and CDR2 SYGVKD. Between the trimmed V and J ends, which lost 2 bases and 1 base, there was a span of 8 bases. The CDR3 is 14 amino acids. The CDR3 DNA reads TGTGCCATCAGTGAGAGACAGGAGAACACTGAAGCTTTCTTT. Its translation is CAISERQENTEAFF.

The V call is TRBV28, the J call TRBJ1-5; D is unclear. CDR3 size: 14 residues. Looked up from germline, CDR1 is MDHEN and CDR2 is SYDVKM. Trimming cost V 10 bases and J 0 bases, with 13 bases left between them. Written as DNA, the CDR3 is TGTGCCACCCGACCTAACTATAGCAATCAGCCCCAGCATTTT. Amino acid sequence: CATRPNYSNQPQHF.

The chain uses TRBV6-6 and TRBJ2-4; TRBD1 matches 9 bases. CDR1 MNHNY and CDR2 SVGAGI come from the germline V gene (reference sequence). With V trimmed by 2 bases and J by 9 bases, 8 bases remained unmatched. The CDR3 is made up of 15 amino acids. CDR3 sequence reads: CASSYGDREGGIQYF. DNA for the CDR3: TGTGCCAGCAGTTACGGGGACAGGGAGGGGGGCATTCAGTACTTC.

The J gene is TRBJ2-7, the V gene TRBV5-5, with 9 bases matching TRBD1. This CDR3 has 14 amino acids. The germline gives CDR1 SGHKS, CDR2 YYEKEE (reference sequence). V lost 6 bases and J lost 0; bases outside the gene matches: 4. The CDR3 region is CASILQGASYEQYF. The CDR3 region has the DNA TGTGCCAGCATCCTACAGGGGGCCTCCTACGAGCAGTACTTC.

V usage is TRBV7-3 and J usage is TRBJ2-7, with 9 positions matching TRBD1. The germline CDR1 and CDR2 sequences are SGHTA and FQGTGA. CDR3 length equals 15 residues. V lost 4 bases, J lost 1 base, and 5 bases stayed unmatched. The CDR3 loop is CASSSPGQGSYEQYF. In DNA form, the CDR3 reads TGTGCCAGCAGCTCTCCGGGACAGGGTTCCTACGAGCAGTACTTC.

The rearrangement joins TRBV15 to TRBJ2-3; tentative D call: TRBD2 (6 bases). Between the trimmed V and J ends, which lost 3 bases and 4 bases, there was a span of 17 bases. There are 16 residues in the CDR3. Germline loops: CDR1 LNHNV, CDR2 YYDKDF (reference sequence). The CDR3 coding sequence is TGTGCCACCAGCAGCGAGGCCGCGGGGACCCCAGATACGCAGTATTTT. Translation gives CATSSEAAGTPDTQYF.

This clone was found a few times. The chain carries TRBV6-1 and TRBJ1-1, with D possibly TRBD1 on 6 matching bases. V was pared by 6 bases and J by 0 bases, with 14 bases between. The CDR3 has 15 amino acids. Germline CDR1 reads MNHNS; CDR2 reads SASEGT. CDR3: CASRGRTAMNTEAFF. The CDR3 DNA follows: TGTGCCAGCAGAGGCCGGACAGCGATGAACACTGAAGCTTTCTTT.

Only a few counts were recorded for this clone. The chain joins TRBV19 to TRBJ1-1, with TRBD1 matching over 10 bases. Germline V gene sequence: CDR1 LNHDA, CDR2 SQIVND (reference sequence). The J segment lost 7 bases and the V segment lost 4 bases, leaving 6 bases of the junction unmatched. CDR3 length equals 14 residues. CDR3 nucleotide sequence: TGTGCCAGTAGTAACCCGGGACAGGGGTTTGAAGCTTTCTTT. Its protein product is CASSNPGQGFEAFF.

The chain couples TRBV6-1 to TRBJ2-5; a possible D gene is TRBD2 (7 bases). This CDR3 region has 15 residues. V lost 3 bases and J lost 5, with 16 bases in between. CDR1 MNHNS and CDR2 SASEGT come from the germline V gene. In DNA form, the CDR3 reads TGTGCCAGCAGTGACGCGGGGGCAGGTCCGGAGACCCAGTACTTC. Protein product: CASSDAGAGPETQYF.

This clone has just a few counts. This chain uses TRBV19 with TRBJ1-1, with 8 bases aligning to TRBD1. Germline trimming cut 6 bases from V and 1 base from J; bases unmatched to any gene: 4. Per germline, CDR1 LNHDA and CDR2 SQIVND (reference sequence). This CDR3 region has 14 residues. The CDR3 DNA reads TGTGCCAGTAGCCCGACAGGGGCGAACACTGAAGCTTTCTTT. Residues: CASSPTGANTEAFF.

The CDR3: CASSSGGGGGLTDTQYF. The CDR3 DNA sequence: TGCGCCAGCAGCTCCGGTGGGGGGGGCGGTCTGACAGATACGCAGTATTTT. This chain connects TRBV5-1 to TRBJ2-3; tentatively, D is TRBD2 (7 bases). Trimming pared 3 bases from V and 3 bases from J, leaving 20 bases between. CDR1 SGHRS and CDR2 YFSETQ come from the germline V gene. The CDR3 runs 17 residues.

The chain combines TRBV12-5 with TRBJ1-3; weak D call: TRBD1 (6 bases). The V end lost 4 bases, the J end lost 7 bases, and 29 bases lay between the germline ends. The CDR3 has 19 residues. Germline V gives CDR1 LGHNT, CDR2 FRNRAP. The CDR3 DNA follows: TGTGCTAGTGGTTCCACGAAACTCACCCCGGGGCCGAGGGGGAACACCATATATTTT. Amino acid sequence: CASGSTKLTPGPRGNTIYF.

The chain recombines TRBV4-2 with TRBJ1-5, with no clear D. The V gene lost 3 bases and the J gene lost 0 bases, with 9 bases spanning the gap. This CDR3 is built from 15 residues. CDR1 and CDR2 from the germline V gene are LGHNA and YNFKEQ. CDR3 nucleotide sequence: TGTGCCAGCAGCCAGGCGGGGTATAGCAATCAGCCCCAGCATTTT. This translates into CASSQAGYSNQPQHF.

This chain joins TRBV30 and TRBJ2-5; tentative D call: TRBD2 (5 bases). Judging by the DNA end, TRBJ2-7 fits better; the J call may be wrong. This CDR3 is built from 15 residues. Germline V gene data show CDR1 as GTSNPN and CDR2 as SVGIG (reference sequence). For the CDR3, the DNA is TGTGCCTGGAGTGCCCGGACTGACGTCTCCTACGAGCAGTACTTC. Protein product: CAWSARTDVSYEQYF.

CDR3 bases: TGTGCCAGCAGTTTATCGTCCGGGACAGGGAAGACCTACGAGCAGTACTTC. It specifies CASSLSSGTGKTYEQYF. The chain is built from TRBV27 and TRBJ2-7; 9 bases align to TRBD1. The CDR3 covers 17 residues. Germline CDR1 and CDR2: MNHEY and SMNVEV (reference sequence). V shed 0 bases and J 2 bases; nucleotides not matched to a gene: 8.